The clone carrying this T cell receptor beta chain came up once. Seattle enrolled patients during active infection and tracked them longitudinally. This sample stems from a study of blood T cell repertoires in COVID-19. Overall study: COVID-19 samples, acute and convalescent, were from the United States, Italy and Spain. Sources were T cells, B-cell-depleted T cells, or PBMCs; the material itself was cDNA or gDNA.

The assay was immunoSEQ multiplex PCR, and TCRdb's table has in-frame clones only and misses some. The data contain roughly 160,000 clones, around 87% of them singletons. Trimming left V 8 bases short and J 5 bases short, with 13 bases between. Germline CDR1 is SQVTM and CDR2 is ANQGSEA. There are 11 residues in the CDR3. This rearrangement joins TRBV29-1 to TRBJ2-7, with a tentative D call TRBD2 (5 bases). The clonotype comes from a man between 60 and 75 years old with COVID-19, enrolled during active disease. The sequencing input was peripheral blood. The CDR3 DNA sequence: TGCAGCACAAGTGACGGGAACGAGCAGTACTTC. Translation gives CSTSDGNEQYF.